Detailed here is one T cell receptor beta chain. Its antigen remains unidentified. The method was immunoSEQ multiplex PCR; TCRdb's version includes in-frame clones alone and lacks a portion of them. The sample includes fewer than 200,000 clones, roughly nine tenths of them seen just once. This sample was taken from a study of T cell responses to AZD1222 COVID-19 vaccine. Regarding the study as a whole: Variant regions that are unmutated are reportedly the target of nearly half of spike-specific TCRs. Among AZD1222 vaccinees, only 6 or 7 were seropositive at baseline. Repertoire collection took place solely once the T cell response had peaked. Among the donors, most were white British and more were female, and clonal diversity was possibly underestimated.

Germline V gives CDR1 SGHVS, CDR2 FNYEAQ. The length of the CDR3 is 16 residues. Trimming took off 6 bases at V and 2 bases at J, with 16 bases between the two ends. The sample was peripheral blood, taken 28 days after the second dose of the MenACWY control vaccine. The source of this sequence is an adult who received the MenACWY meningococcal vaccine as a control. This chain connects TRBV7-6 to TRBJ1-4; no reliable D call. As DNA, the CDR3 is TGTGCCAGCAGTTTTTTCTCTATGGGGACTAATGAAAAACTGTTTTTT. Amino acids: CASSFFSMGTNEKLFF.